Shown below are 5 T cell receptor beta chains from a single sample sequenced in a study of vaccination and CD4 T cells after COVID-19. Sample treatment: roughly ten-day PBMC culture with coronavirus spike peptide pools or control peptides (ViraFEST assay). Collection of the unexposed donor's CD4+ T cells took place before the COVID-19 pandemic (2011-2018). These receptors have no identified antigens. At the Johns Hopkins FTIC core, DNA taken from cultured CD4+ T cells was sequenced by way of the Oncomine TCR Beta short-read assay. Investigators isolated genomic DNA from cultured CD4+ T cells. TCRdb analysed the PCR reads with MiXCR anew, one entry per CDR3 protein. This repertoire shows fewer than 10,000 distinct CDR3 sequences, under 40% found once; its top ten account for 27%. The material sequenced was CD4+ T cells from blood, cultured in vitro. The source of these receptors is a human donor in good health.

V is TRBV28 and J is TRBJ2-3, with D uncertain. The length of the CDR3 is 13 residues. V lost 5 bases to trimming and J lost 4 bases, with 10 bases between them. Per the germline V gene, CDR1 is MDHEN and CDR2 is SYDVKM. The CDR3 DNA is TGTGCCAGCAGTGAGATGACGGCAGATACGCAGTATTTT. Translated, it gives CASSEMTADTQYF.

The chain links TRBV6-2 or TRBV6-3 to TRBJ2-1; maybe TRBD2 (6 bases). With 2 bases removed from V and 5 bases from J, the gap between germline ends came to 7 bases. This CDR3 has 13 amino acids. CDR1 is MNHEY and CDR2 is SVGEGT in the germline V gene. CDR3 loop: CASSYRENNEQFF. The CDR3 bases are TGTGCCAGCAGTTACCGGGAGAACAATGAGCAGTTCTTC.

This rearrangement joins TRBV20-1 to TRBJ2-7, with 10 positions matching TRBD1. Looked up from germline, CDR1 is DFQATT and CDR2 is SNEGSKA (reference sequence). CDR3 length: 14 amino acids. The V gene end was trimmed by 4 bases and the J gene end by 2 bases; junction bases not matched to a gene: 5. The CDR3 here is CSATEGQGTYEQYF. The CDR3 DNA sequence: TGCAGTGCTACTGAGGGACAGGGGACCTACGAGCAGTACTTC.

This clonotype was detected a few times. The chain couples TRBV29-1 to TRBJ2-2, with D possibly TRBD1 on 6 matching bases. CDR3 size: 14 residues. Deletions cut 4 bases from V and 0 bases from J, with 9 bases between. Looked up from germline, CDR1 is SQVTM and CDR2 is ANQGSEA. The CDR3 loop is CSVGDRSNTGELFF. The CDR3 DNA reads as TGCAGCGTTGGCGACAGGTCGAACACCGGGGAGCTGTTTTTT.

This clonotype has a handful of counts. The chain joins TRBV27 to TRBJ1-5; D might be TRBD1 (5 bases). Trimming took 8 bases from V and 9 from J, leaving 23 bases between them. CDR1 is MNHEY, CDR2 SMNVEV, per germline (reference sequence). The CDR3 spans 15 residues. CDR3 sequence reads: CASSTRTLPQWPQHF. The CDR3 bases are TGTGCCAGCTCGACACGGACACTTCCACAATGGCCCCAGCATTTT.